A selection of T cell receptor beta chains follows, all from one sample in a study of T cells in Graves' hyperthyroidism and ophthalmopathy. One entry per CDR3 protein, called by TCRdb with MiXCR from the multiplex PCR reads. The sample lists more than 550,000 distinct CDR3 sequences; roughly 46% were seen once. The material sequenced was peripheral blood or thyroid tissue (not recorded which). Every receptor here comes from an adult man with Graves' disease, either hyperthyroidism or ophthalmopathy (not recorded which). CDR3s include the opening cysteine and the closing phenylalanine or tryptophan. D genes are given only for firm matches. Rows give clone size only sometimes, using once, few, many, or a class for an expanded clone.

d_call: NA; clone_size: NA; v_call: TRBV6-5; j_call: TRBJ2-2; cdr3_aa: CASSYSTPRNMRTGELFF; cdr3_nt: TGTGCCAGCAGTTACTCGACGCCGCGCAACATGAGGACCGGGGAGCTGTTTTTT
d_call: NA; clone_size: NA; v_call: TRBV25-1; j_call: TRBJ2-7; cdr3_aa: CASVGGQGSVDEQYF; cdr3_nt: TGTGCCAGCGTTGGTGGGCAGGGGTCAGTCGACGAGCAGTACTTC
d_call: TRBD1; clone_size: NA; v_call: TRBV10-3; j_call: TRBJ1-1; cdr3_aa: CAISRDRGTEAFF; cdr3_nt: TGTGCCATCAGCCGAGACAGGGGCACTGAAGCTTTCTTT
d_call: TRBD2; clone_size: once; v_call: TRBV10-3; j_call: TRBJ2-3; cdr3_aa: CAITSGGSTDTQYF; cdr3_nt: TGTGCCATCACATCGGGGGGGAGCACAGATACGCAGTATTTT
d_call: NA; clone_size: NA; v_call: TRBV29-1; j_call: TRBJ1-6; cdr3_aa: CSVGLGTRNSPLHF; cdr3_nt: TGCAGCGTGGGGCTGGGGACCCGTAATTCACCCCTCCACTTT
d_call: NA; clone_size: NA; v_call: TRBV10-2; j_call: TRBJ1-5; cdr3_aa: CASSESGGHYQPQHF; cdr3_nt: TGCGCCAGCAGTGAGTCAGGGGGACATTATCAGCCCCAGCATTTT
d_call: TRBD2; clone_size: NA; v_call: TRBV10-3; j_call: TRBJ2-5; cdr3_aa: CASSRTSGIGRWETQYF; cdr3_nt: TGTGCCAGCAGTCGGACTAGCGGGATAGGGAGGTGGGAGACCCAGTACTTC
d_call: TRBD1; clone_size: NA; v_call: TRBV6-5; j_call: TRBJ1-4; cdr3_aa: CAISRDRGEKLFF; cdr3_nt: TGTGCCATCAGTCGGGACAGAGGGGAAAAACTGTTTTTT
d_call: NA; clone_size: NA; v_call: TRBV12-3/TRBV12-4; j_call: TRBJ1-4; cdr3_aa: CASSLAVMRDEKLFF; cdr3_nt: TGTGCCAGCAGTTTAGCGGTTATGAGGGATGAAAAACTGTTTTTT
d_call: TRBD2; clone_size: many; v_call: TRBV29-1; j_call: TRBJ2-5; cdr3_aa: CSVDLADEETQYF; cdr3_nt: TGCAGCGTTGATCTAGCGGACGAAGAGACCCAGTACTTC
d_call: TRBD1; clone_size: few; v_call: TRBV2; j_call: TRBJ2-7; cdr3_aa: CASSQGAGASYEQYF; cdr3_nt: TGTGCCAGCAGCCAGGGGGCGGGCGCTTCCTACGAGCAGTACTTC
d_call: TRBD1; clone_size: many; v_call: TRBV25-1; j_call: TRBJ1-1; cdr3_aa: CASSETGVHTEAFF; cdr3_nt: TGTGCCAGCAGTGAGACAGGGGTCCACACTGAAGCTTTCTTT
d_call: NA; clone_size: NA; v_call: TRBV9; j_call: TRBJ2-6; cdr3_aa: CAETRGGANVLTF; cdr3_nt: TGTGCCGAAACCAGGGGTGGGGCCAACGTCCTGACTTTC
d_call: TRBD1; clone_size: NA; v_call: TRBV19; j_call: TRBJ1-3; cdr3_aa: CASSTRPGQGAISGNTIYF; cdr3_nt: TGTGCCAGTAGTACCCGCCCGGGACAGGGGGCCATCTCTGGAAACACCATATATTTT
d_call: NA; clone_size: few; v_call: TRBV6-1; j_call: TRBJ1-2; cdr3_aa: CASSFSGEHGYTF; cdr3_nt: TGTGCCAGCAGTTTTTCGGGGGAGCATGGCTACACCTTC
d_call: TRBD1; clone_size: NA; v_call: TRBV10-2; j_call: TRBJ1-1; cdr3_aa: CASSEPSRGGLRAEAFF; cdr3_nt: TGCGCCAGCAGTGAGCCAAGCAGGGGGGGCCTTAGGGCTGAAGCTTTCTTT
d_call: NA; clone_size: many; v_call: TRBV7-8; j_call: TRBJ1-6; cdr3_aa: CASSSDRTSPLHF; cdr3_nt: TGTGCCAGCAGCTCGGACCGAACATCACCCCTCCACTTT
d_call: NA; clone_size: many; v_call: TRBV7-3; j_call: TRBJ1-3; cdr3_aa: CASSLKGTGNTIYF; cdr3_nt: TGTGCCAGCAGCTTAAAAGGGACTGGAAACACCATATATTTT
d_call: NA; clone_size: few; v_call: TRBV6-1; j_call: TRBJ1-1; cdr3_aa: CASSYQGMNTEAFF; cdr3_nt: TGTGCCAGCAGTTATCAGGGGATGAACACTGAAGCTTTCTTT
d_call: TRBD1; clone_size: few; v_call: TRBV5-1; j_call: TRBJ1-1; cdr3_aa: CASSLDRGVNTEAFF; cdr3_nt: TGCGCCAGCAGCCTCGACAGGGGGGTGAACACTGAAGCTTTCTTT
d_call: TRBD1; clone_size: NA; v_call: TRBV29-1; j_call: TRBJ1-1; cdr3_aa: CSVGTGDRATEAFF; cdr3_nt: TGCAGCGTGGGGACAGGGGATCGTGCCACTGAAGCTTTCTTT
d_call: TRBD1; clone_size: NA; v_call: TRBV9; j_call: TRBJ2-7; cdr3_aa: CASSAYDRGDSYEQYF; cdr3_nt: TGTGCCAGCAGCGCATACGACAGGGGGGACTCCTACGAGCAGTACTTC
d_call: TRBD2; clone_size: NA; v_call: TRBV15; j_call: TRBJ2-7; cdr3_aa: CATSRVTQGTSFYEQYF; cdr3_nt: TGTGCCACCAGCAGAGTGACACAGGGGACTAGCTTCTACGAGCAGTACTTC
d_call: NA; clone_size: many; v_call: TRBV7-6; j_call: TRBJ1-1; cdr3_aa: CASSPAGLGRTEAFF; cdr3_nt: TGTGCCAGCAGCCCTGCTGGTCTGGGGCGCACTGAAGCTTTCTTT
d_call: NA; clone_size: many; v_call: TRBV7-2; j_call: TRBJ1-5; cdr3_aa: CASSLEGQGGPQHF; cdr3_nt: TGTGCCAGCAGCTTAGAGGGTCAGGGAGGTCCCCAGCATTTT
d_call: TRBD1; clone_size: many; v_call: TRBV12-3/TRBV12-4; j_call: TRBJ1-2; cdr3_aa: CASRRQGNYGYTF; cdr3_nt: TGTGCCAGCAGAAGACAGGGAAACTATGGCTACACCTTC
d_call: NA; clone_size: few; v_call: TRBV20-1; j_call: TRBJ2-2; cdr3_aa: CSASLDGYTGELFF; cdr3_nt: TGCAGTGCCTCCTTGGACGGTTACACCGGGGAGCTGTTTTTT
d_call: TRBD1; clone_size: NA; v_call: TRBV2; j_call: TRBJ2-7; cdr3_aa: CASSESWDSYEQYF; cdr3_nt: TGTGCCAGCAGTGAATCCTGGGACAGCTACGAGCAGTACTTC
d_call: TRBD1; clone_size: NA; v_call: TRBV7-9; j_call: TRBJ1-4; cdr3_aa: CASSTGQGGEKLFF; cdr3_nt: TGTGCCAGCAGCACCGGACAGGGAGGTGAAAAACTGTTTTTT
d_call: TRBD1; clone_size: NA; v_call: TRBV15; j_call: TRBJ2-7; cdr3_aa: CATSSPGTGGPYEQYF; cdr3_nt: TGTGCCACCAGCAGTCCCGGGACAGGGGGTCCCTACGAGCAGTACTTC
d_call: NA; clone_size: NA; v_call: TRBV10-3; j_call: TRBJ2-7; cdr3_aa: CAISDLTGTYEQYF; cdr3_nt: TGTGCCATCAGTGATTTGACAGGTACCTACGAGCAGTACTTC
d_call: TRBD1; clone_size: NA; v_call: TRBV9; j_call: TRBJ2-7; cdr3_aa: CASSRATGGTYEQYF; cdr3_nt: TGTGCCAGCAGCCGGGCGACAGGGGGTACCTACGAGCAGTACTTC
d_call: NA; clone_size: NA; v_call: TRBV19; j_call: TRBJ1-2; cdr3_aa: CASSIGGLRDYYGYTF; cdr3_nt: TGTGCCAGTAGTATTGGGGGACTCCGAGATTATTATGGCTACACCTTC
d_call: TRBD1; clone_size: NA; v_call: TRBV10-3; j_call: TRBJ1-5; cdr3_aa: CAISRGQAGQPQHF; cdr3_nt: TGTGCCATCAGCCGCGGACAGGCCGGTCAGCCCCAGCATTTT
d_call: TRBD2; clone_size: NA; v_call: TRBV7-2; j_call: TRBJ2-7; cdr3_aa: CASSFSGSLSHEQYF; cdr3_nt: TGTGCCAGCAGCTTTAGCGGGAGCCTCTCCCACGAGCAGTACTTC
d_call: NA; clone_size: NA; v_call: TRBV6-1; j_call: TRBJ1-6; cdr3_aa: CASSEAAGTVLFGALHF; cdr3_nt: TGTGCCAGCAGTGAAGCGGCCGGGACTGTTCTCTTCGGGGCCCTCCACTTT
d_call: TRBD1; clone_size: NA; v_call: TRBV7-9; j_call: TRBJ1-1; cdr3_aa: CASSGRTGLLFEAFF; cdr3_nt: TGTGCCAGCAGCGGACGGACAGGGCTACTATTCGAAGCTTTCTTT
d_call: TRBD1; clone_size: few; v_call: TRBV5-1; j_call: TRBJ1-1; cdr3_aa: CASSFGTGGTSNTEAFF; cdr3_nt: TGCGCCAGCAGCTTTGGGACAGGGGGCACCTCGAACACTGAAGCTTTCTTT
d_call: TRBD1; clone_size: NA; v_call: TRBV6-5; j_call: TRBJ2-5; cdr3_aa: CASSERDREQETQYF; cdr3_nt: TGTGCCAGCAGTGAAAGGGACAGAGAACAAGAGACCCAGTACTTC
d_call: NA; clone_size: few; v_call: TRBV14; j_call: TRBJ1-2; cdr3_aa: CASSQKTQNYGYTF; cdr3_nt: TGTGCCAGCAGCCAAAAGACCCAAAACTATGGCTACACCTTC
d_call: TRBD1; clone_size: NA; v_call: TRBV3-1; j_call: TRBJ2-5; cdr3_aa: CASTPSRAGGRETQYF; cdr3_nt: TGTGCCAGTACTCCGAGTAGGGCAGGGGGCAGGGAGACCCAGTACTTC
d_call: NA; clone_size: once; v_call: TRBV24-1; j_call: TRBJ1-5; cdr3_aa: CATSEGTSDSNQPQHF; cdr3_nt: TGTGCCACCAGTGAAGGGACATCGGATAGCAATCAGCCCCAGCATTTT
d_call: TRBD2; clone_size: once; v_call: TRBV7-2; j_call: TRBJ2-5; cdr3_aa: CASSQERTSGKETQYF; cdr3_nt: TGTGCCAGCAGCCAAGAGAGGACTAGCGGGAAAGAGACCCAGTACTTC
d_call: NA; clone_size: NA; v_call: TRBV25-1; j_call: TRBJ1-4; cdr3_aa: CASSAVRGEKLFF; cdr3_nt: TGTGCCAGCTCGGCGGTCCGGGGTGAAAAACTGTTTTTT
d_call: TRBD1; clone_size: NA; v_call: TRBV19; j_call: TRBJ1-1; cdr3_aa: CASSMTGGEAEAFF; cdr3_nt: TGTGCCAGTAGTATGACAGGGGGGGAAGCTGAAGCTTTCTTT
d_call: TRBD1; clone_size: NA; v_call: TRBV9; j_call: TRBJ2-2; cdr3_aa: CASSVGQGISGELFF; cdr3_nt: TGTGCCAGCAGCGTAGGACAGGGTATTTCCGGGGAGCTGTTTTTT
d_call: NA; clone_size: once; v_call: TRBV24-1; j_call: TRBJ1-2; cdr3_aa: CATNVRVSNYGYTF; cdr3_nt: TGTGCTACGAACGTACGGGTGTCTAACTATGGCTACACCTTC
d_call: TRBD1; clone_size: NA; v_call: TRBV2; j_call: TRBJ1-6; cdr3_aa: CTSRDRDIAPLHF; cdr3_nt: TGTACCAGCAGGGACAGGGATATAGCACCCCTTCACTTT
d_call: NA; clone_size: NA; v_call: TRBV29-1; j_call: TRBJ1-1; cdr3_aa: CSLPGDTEAFF; cdr3_nt: TGCAGCTTGCCAGGGGACACTGAAGCTTTCTTT
d_call: TRBD1; clone_size: many; v_call: TRBV7-9; j_call: TRBJ1-2; cdr3_aa: CASSLPDRGYGYTF; cdr3_nt: TGTGCCAGCAGCTTACCAGACAGGGGCTATGGCTACACCTTC
d_call: TRBD1; clone_size: NA; v_call: TRBV7-9; j_call: TRBJ2-7; cdr3_aa: CASSGHRDRGDYEQYF; cdr3_nt: TGTGCCAGCAGCGGGCACCGGGACAGGGGGGACTACGAGCAGTACTTC
d_call: TRBD1; clone_size: many; v_call: TRBV9; j_call: TRBJ1-2; cdr3_aa: CASSVTGTGYEAF; cdr3_nt: TGTGCCAGCAGCGTCACCGGGACAGGTTATGAGGCCTTC